This T cell receptor (beta chain) was identified during a study of control samples from healthy donors and cancer patients. TCRdb's copy holds only in-frame clones and misses some; the assay was immunoSEQ multiplex PCR. The top ten clones hold under 20% of a sample with more than 85,000 clones, roughly 90% of them seen once. The V gene's germline CDR1 is SGHNT and CDR2 YYREEE (reference sequence). This CDR3 has 14 amino acids. The V gene lost 0 bases and the J gene lost 7 bases, with 14 bases spanning the gap. The TCR comes from a woman aged 45-65 years in good health. V gene TRBV5-4 combines with J gene TRBJ2-7, with unresolved D. The sample consisted of blood. The CDR3 sequence is CASSLASSLAEQYF. The CDR3 nucleotides read TGTGCCAGCAGCTTGGCCTCAAGCCTCGCGGAGCAGTACTTC.